The 5 T cell receptor beta chains in this list originate from one sample, sequenced in a study of CD8 T cells in ankylosing spondylitis. Overall study results and limits: Several highly homologous variants formed a TCR beta motif that appeared characteristic of ankylosing spondylitis blood.

These TCRs' antigens remain unknown. TCRdb re-derived calls from the 5' RACE reads in MiXCR, one entry per CDR3 protein. The sample includes about 800,000 distinct CDR3 sequences, around 11% of them seen just once. Sequenced material: blood, either unsorted or a sorted T cell fraction (not recorded which). These receptors all stem from a male donor with ankylosing spondylitis.

This clonotype was counted many times. The CDR3: CSAQSAELNTEAFF. CDR3 coding DNA: TGCAGTGCGCAGTCGGCAGAGCTGAACACTGAAGCTTTCTTT. The chain carries TRBV20-1 and TRBJ1-1; the D is unclear. This CDR3 has 14 amino acids. The germline V gene has CDR1 DFQATT and CDR2 SNEGSKA (reference sequence). V shed 6 bases and J shed 0 bases, with 14 bases lying between them.

This CDR3 reads CASTSGGTGIVDTQYF. The CDR3 coding sequence is TGTGCCAGCACCTCCGGGGGGACAGGAATCGTAGATACGCAGTATTTT. The rearrangement uses TRBV6-1 and TRBJ2-3, with D possibly matching TRBD1 (8 bases). Germline loops: CDR1 MNHNS, CDR2 SASEGT. Trimming stripped 7 bases from V and 5 bases from J, with 22 bases between. The CDR3 consists of 16 residues.

This clonotype was seen at least ten times. The chain combines TRBV5-1 with TRBJ2-7; the match to TRBD2 covers 7 bases. CDR3 length equals 14 residues. The V gene's germline CDR1 is SGHRS and CDR2 YFSETQ. The V and J ends lost 3 bases and 2 bases, in that order; junction bases with no gene match: 5. CDR3 loop: CASSSRRGTYEQYF. The CDR3, as DNA: TGCGCCAGCAGCTCCCGGCGGGGGACCTACGAGCAGTACTTC.

This rearrangement joins TRBV20-1 to TRBJ1-5; possibly TRBD1 for D (6 bases). CDR3 length: 14 amino acids. V lost 6 bases and J lost 5, with 17 bases in between. From germline, CDR1 is DFQATT and CDR2 SNEGSKA (reference sequence). CDR3 nucleotide sequence: TGCAGTGCCACGTCTCGCAGGGGTTATCAGCCCCAGCATTTT. This sequence encodes CSATSRRGYQPQHF.

The chain is built from TRBV12-3 or TRBV12-4 and TRBJ2-6, with TRBD2 as a possible D gene (6 bases). This CDR3 is 18 amino acids long. V lost 8 bases, J lost 1 base, and 21 bases lay in between. In DNA, the CDR3 is TGTGCCAGCGCCTCCACCCAGCGGGTCGGATCTGGGGCCAACGTCCTGACTTTC. Its protein product is CASASTQRVGSGANVLTF.